This is a list of T cell receptor beta chains from one sample in a study of blood T cell repertoires in COVID-19. Assay: immunoSEQ multiplex PCR; the TCRdb copy retains only in-frame clones and omits some. The sample contains a few hundred thousand clones, 80% to 90% of which appear only once. The sequenced sample was PBMCs or T cells enriched from blood (not recorded which). These receptor sequences come from a woman between 50 and 59 years old who had recovered from COVID-19. The CDR3 runs from the conserved cysteine through the conserved F or W. The order of the fields is CDR3 protein, CDR3 DNA, D gene, J gene, V gene, clone size. D genes are given only for firm matches. Rows give clone size only sometimes, using once, few, many, or a class for an expanded clone.

CDR3aa: CASRTQGAKGNTIYF; CDR3nt: TGTGCCAGCCGTACACAGGGGGCGAAGGGAAACACCATATATTTT; d_gene: TRBD1; j_gene: TRBJ1-3; v_gene: TRBV28; abundance: NA
CDR3aa: CAIPGPSLSYNSPLHF; CDR3nt: TGCGCCATTCCAGGGCCAAGCCTCTCCTATAATTCACCCCTCCACTTT; d_gene: NA; j_gene: TRBJ1-6; v_gene: TRBV10-1; abundance: NA
CDR3aa: CASSFTDSSYEQYF; CDR3nt: TGTGCCAGCAGTTTTACGGACTCTTCCTACGAGCAGTACTTC; d_gene: NA; j_gene: TRBJ2-7; v_gene: TRBV6-5; abundance: NA
CDR3aa: CASSLRPRGYTF; CDR3nt: TGTGCCAGCAGCTTACGACCGCGGGGGTACACCTTC; d_gene: NA; j_gene: TRBJ1-2; v_gene: TRBV5-4; abundance: NA
CDR3aa: CASSERQGSNSPLHF; CDR3nt: TGTGCCAGCAGTGAGAGACAGGGATCGAATTCACCCCTCCACTTT; d_gene: TRBD1; j_gene: TRBJ1-6; v_gene: TRBV2; abundance: NA
CDR3aa: CASSLFAGGAYEQYF; CDR3nt: TGTGCCAGCAGTTTATTCGCAGGGGGCGCCTACGAGCAGTACTTC; d_gene: TRBD1; j_gene: TRBJ2-7; v_gene: TRBV27; abundance: NA
CDR3aa: CASSSPGTNIISPLHF; CDR3nt: TGTGCCAGTAGTTCACCGGGAACCAATATCATCTCACCCCTCCACTTT; d_gene: NA; j_gene: TRBJ1-6; v_gene: TRBV19; abundance: once
CDR3aa: CASSAMPGQGLNEQFF; CDR3nt: TGTGCCAGCAGTGCCATGCCGGGACAGGGGTTAAATGAGCAGTTCTTC; d_gene: TRBD1; j_gene: TRBJ2-1; v_gene: TRBV6-1; abundance: NA
CDR3aa: CASSLGLAGNEQFF; CDR3nt: TGTGCCAGCAGCTTAGGGCTAGCGGGAAATGAGCAGTTCTTC; d_gene: TRBD2; j_gene: TRBJ2-1; v_gene: TRBV11-3; abundance: NA
CDR3aa: CASSGRNLAETPRNEQFF; CDR3nt: TGTGCCAGCAGTGGAAGGAATCTAGCGGAGACGCCTCGTAATGAGCAGTTCTTC; d_gene: TRBD2; j_gene: TRBJ2-1; v_gene: TRBV6-1; abundance: NA
CDR3aa: CASSERRGTGENSPLHF; CDR3nt: TGTGCCAGCAGTGAAAGGCGCGGGACAGGGGAAAATTCACCCCTCCACTTT; d_gene: TRBD1; j_gene: TRBJ1-6; v_gene: TRBV27; abundance: NA
CDR3aa: CASSQGSGQGEGYTF; CDR3nt: TGTGCCAGCAGCCAAGGGTCCGGACAGGGGGAAGGCTACACCTTC; d_gene: TRBD1; j_gene: TRBJ1-2; v_gene: TRBV14; abundance: NA
CDR3aa: CASSSQGSMNTEAFF; CDR3nt: TGTGCCAGCAGTTCCCAGGGGAGTATGAACACTGAAGCTTTCTTT; d_gene: NA; j_gene: TRBJ1-1; v_gene: TRBV27; abundance: NA
CDR3aa: CASRPSGTGYGYTF; CDR3nt: TGTGCCAGCAGACCCTCGGGGACAGGCTATGGCTACACCTTC; d_gene: TRBD1; j_gene: TRBJ1-2; v_gene: TRBV2; abundance: NA
CDR3aa: CASSQVRTSGGYNEQFF; CDR3nt: TGTGCCAGCAGCCAAGTAAGGACTAGCGGGGGTTACAATGAGCAGTTCTTC; d_gene: TRBD2; j_gene: TRBJ2-1; v_gene: TRBV14; abundance: NA
CDR3aa: CASSRYTSGNTIYF; CDR3nt: TGTGCCAGCAGCAGATACACCTCTGGAAACACCATATATTTT; d_gene: NA; j_gene: TRBJ1-3; v_gene: TRBV7-8; abundance: NA
CDR3aa: CASSFDRFTGELFF; CDR3nt: TGTGCCAGCAGTTTCGACAGGTTTACCGGGGAGCTGTTTTTT; d_gene: NA; j_gene: TRBJ2-2; v_gene: TRBV6-5; abundance: NA
CDR3aa: CASSLVRGRDTQYF; CDR3nt: TGTGCCAGCAGTTTAGTTAGGGGAAGAGATACGCAGTATTTT; d_gene: NA; j_gene: TRBJ2-3; v_gene: TRBV27; abundance: NA
CDR3aa: CASSQDGEGDSGDTQYF; CDR3nt: TGCGCCAGCAGCCAAGATGGGGAGGGAGACTCCGGAGATACGCAGTATTTT; d_gene: TRBD2; j_gene: TRBJ2-3; v_gene: TRBV4-1; abundance: once
CDR3aa: CASSYQGNYEQYF; CDR3nt: TGTGCCAGCTCATACCAGGGAAACTACGAGCAGTACTTC; d_gene: NA; j_gene: TRBJ2-7; v_gene: TRBV18; abundance: NA
CDR3aa: CSVEGVLGAETEAFF; CDR3nt: TGCAGCGTTGAAGGGGTGCTGGGGGCAGAAACTGAAGCTTTCTTT; d_gene: NA; j_gene: TRBJ1-1; v_gene: TRBV29-1; abundance: NA
CDR3aa: CASSLVQREQFF; CDR3nt: TGTGCCAGCAGTTTAGTACAGCGGGAGCAGTTCTTC; d_gene: NA; j_gene: TRBJ2-1; v_gene: TRBV28; abundance: NA
CDR3aa: CASSIISGIDNEQFF; CDR3nt: TGTGCCAGTAGTATAATCAGCGGGATCGACAATGAGCAGTTCTTC; d_gene: TRBD2; j_gene: TRBJ2-1; v_gene: TRBV19; abundance: NA
CDR3aa: CASSSPISGALSPYNEQFF; CDR3nt: TGTGCCAGCAGCTCCCCGATTAGCGGGGCCCTATCCCCCTACAATGAGCAGTTCTTC; d_gene: TRBD2; j_gene: TRBJ2-1; v_gene: TRBV28; abundance: NA
CDR3aa: CASSRTGRTERGELFF; CDR3nt: TGTGCCAGCAGCCGAACAGGGCGTACGGAACGCGGGGAGCTGTTTTTT; d_gene: NA; j_gene: TRBJ2-2; v_gene: TRBV4-2; abundance: NA
CDR3aa: CASSPYRGWGTDTQYF; CDR3nt: TGTGCCAGCAGTCCGTACAGGGGGTGGGGAACAGATACGCAGTATTTT; d_gene: TRBD1; j_gene: TRBJ2-3; v_gene: TRBV28; abundance: NA
CDR3aa: CASSFSGGLSYNEQFF; CDR3nt: TGTGCCAGCAGTTTTAGCGGGGGACTCTCCTACAATGAGCAGTTCTTC; d_gene: TRBD2; j_gene: TRBJ2-1; v_gene: TRBV27; abundance: NA
CDR3aa: CASSENGLETQYF; CDR3nt: TGTGCCAGCAGTGAAAACGGACTGGAGACCCAGTACTTC; d_gene: NA; j_gene: TRBJ2-5; v_gene: TRBV2; abundance: NA
CDR3aa: CASSLALLAGYEQYF; CDR3nt: TGTGCCAGCAGCTTAGCGCTACTAGCGGGCTACGAGCAGTACTTC; d_gene: TRBD2; j_gene: TRBJ2-7; v_gene: TRBV7-2; abundance: NA
CDR3aa: CASSPSSGGARNEQFF; CDR3nt: TGTGCCAGCAGCCCGTCTAGCGGAGGGGCCCGGAATGAGCAGTTCTTC; d_gene: TRBD2; j_gene: TRBJ2-1; v_gene: TRBV2; abundance: NA
CDR3aa: CASSRTGGNYEQYF; CDR3nt: TGTGCCAGCAGCCGGACAGGGGGAAACTACGAGCAGTACTTC; d_gene: TRBD1; j_gene: TRBJ2-7; v_gene: TRBV28; abundance: NA
CDR3aa: CASSSGGDTQYF; CDR3nt: TGTGCCAGCAGCTCCGGGGGGGATACGCAGTATTTT; d_gene: TRBD2; j_gene: TRBJ2-3; v_gene: TRBV7-9; abundance: NA
CDR3aa: CASSHSGRAGNEQFF; CDR3nt: TGTGCCAGCAGCCATAGCGGGAGGGCCGGGAATGAGCAGTTCTTC; d_gene: TRBD2; j_gene: TRBJ2-1; v_gene: TRBV3-1/TRBV3-2; abundance: NA
CDR3aa: CASRRRGGGNEKLFF; CDR3nt: TGTGCCAGCAGGCGAAGGGGTGGAGGGAATGAAAAACTGTTTTTT; d_gene: NA; j_gene: TRBJ1-4; v_gene: TRBV6-5; abundance: few
CDR3aa: CASSKEEGDYSNQPQHF; CDR3nt: TGTGCCAGCAGCAAAGAAGAGGGAGACTATAGCAATCAGCCCCAGCATTTT; d_gene: NA; j_gene: TRBJ1-5; v_gene: TRBV21-1; abundance: NA
CDR3aa: CASSKEGKGLYEQYF; CDR3nt: TGTGCCAGCAGTAAGGAAGGGAAGGGGCTCTACGAGCAGTACTTC; d_gene: NA; j_gene: TRBJ2-7; v_gene: TRBV2; abundance: few
CDR3aa: CASIGTHSQTQYF; CDR3nt: TGTGCCAGCATCGGGACACACAGTCAAACGCAGTATTTT; d_gene: NA; j_gene: TRBJ2-3; v_gene: TRBV2; abundance: NA
CDR3aa: CASSLVTVGNEKLFF; CDR3nt: TGTGCCAGCAGCTTAGTGACAGTGGGTAATGAAAAACTGTTTTTT; d_gene: NA; j_gene: TRBJ1-4; v_gene: TRBV11-2; abundance: NA
CDR3aa: CATSDLNYNEQFF; CDR3nt: TGTGCCACCAGTGACCTTAACTACAATGAGCAGTTCTTC; d_gene: NA; j_gene: TRBJ2-1; v_gene: TRBV24-1; abundance: NA
CDR3aa: CASKLNPVSSYNEQFF; CDR3nt: TGTGCCAGCAAACTCAACCCGGTGAGCTCCTACAATGAGCAGTTCTTC; d_gene: NA; j_gene: TRBJ2-1; v_gene: TRBV27; abundance: NA
CDR3aa: CASSLFDLRGRGAFF; CDR3nt: TGTGCCAGCAGTTTATTTGATTTGAGGGGGCGCGGAGCTTTCTTT; d_gene: TRBD1; j_gene: TRBJ1-1; v_gene: TRBV28; abundance: NA
CDR3aa: CSVHWGANYGYTF; CDR3nt: TGCAGCGTTCACTGGGGAGCCAACTATGGCTACACCTTC; d_gene: NA; j_gene: TRBJ1-2; v_gene: TRBV29-1; abundance: NA
CDR3aa: CASKGREGFNGELFF; CDR3nt: TGTGCCAGTAAAGGGCGGGAGGGTTTCAACGGGGAGCTGTTTTTT; d_gene: TRBD2; j_gene: TRBJ2-2; v_gene: TRBV19; abundance: few
CDR3aa: CASRIGQGQRAAFF; CDR3nt: TGCGCCAGCAGAATCGGACAGGGCCAGCGTGCAGCTTTCTTT; d_gene: TRBD1; j_gene: TRBJ1-1; v_gene: TRBV5-1; abundance: NA